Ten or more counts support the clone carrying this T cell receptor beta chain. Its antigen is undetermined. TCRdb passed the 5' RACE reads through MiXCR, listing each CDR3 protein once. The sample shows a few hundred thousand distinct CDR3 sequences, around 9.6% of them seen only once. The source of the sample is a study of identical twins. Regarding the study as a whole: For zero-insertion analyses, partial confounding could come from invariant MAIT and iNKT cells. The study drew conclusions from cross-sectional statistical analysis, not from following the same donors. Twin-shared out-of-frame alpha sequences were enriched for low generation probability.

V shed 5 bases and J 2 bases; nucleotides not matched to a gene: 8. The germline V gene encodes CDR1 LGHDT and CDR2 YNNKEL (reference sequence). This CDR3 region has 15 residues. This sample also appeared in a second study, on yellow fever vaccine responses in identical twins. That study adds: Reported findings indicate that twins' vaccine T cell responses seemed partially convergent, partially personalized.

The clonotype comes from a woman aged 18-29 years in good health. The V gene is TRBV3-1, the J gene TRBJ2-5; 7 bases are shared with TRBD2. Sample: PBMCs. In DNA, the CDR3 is TGTGCCAGCAGCGTAGGTCTAGCGGCGCAAGAGACCCAGTACTTC. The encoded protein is CASSVGLAAQETQYF.